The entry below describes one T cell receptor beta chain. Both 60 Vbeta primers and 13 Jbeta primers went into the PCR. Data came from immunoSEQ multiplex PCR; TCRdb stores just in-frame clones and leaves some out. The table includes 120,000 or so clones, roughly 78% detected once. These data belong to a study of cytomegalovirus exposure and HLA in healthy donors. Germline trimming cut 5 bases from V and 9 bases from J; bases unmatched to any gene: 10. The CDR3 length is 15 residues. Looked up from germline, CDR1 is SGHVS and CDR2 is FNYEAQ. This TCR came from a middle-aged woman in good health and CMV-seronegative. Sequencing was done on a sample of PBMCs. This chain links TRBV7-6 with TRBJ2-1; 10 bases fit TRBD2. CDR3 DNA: TGTGCCAGCAGCCTTGAGCGGGAGGGCATCCCTGAGCAGTTCTTC. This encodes CASSLEREGIPEQFF.